The 12 T cell receptor beta chains given below trace back to one sample, sequenced in a study of blood T cell repertoires in COVID-19 (dated by TCRdb to 2018 to 2020). Library preparation used the immunoSEQ multiplex PCR assay. The clones in this table, taken by TCRdb from immuneACCESS, are in-frame only. Not every clone is retained; where verified, under half of the shortfall comes from an unresolved V gene, and the cause of the rest is unknown. The sample records around 150,000 clones, 75% to 90% of which are singletons. The ten biggest clones cover under 3% of the sample. Specimen: peripheral blood. Every receptor here comes from a man aged 50-59 years with active COVID-19.

The chain couples TRBV6-5 to TRBJ1-2, with 7 bases identical to TRBD1. The V gene's germline CDR1 is MNHEY and CDR2 SVGAGI. The CDR3 loop spans 13 amino acids. The V gene end was trimmed by 6 bases and the J gene end by 6 bases; junction bases not matched to a gene: 7. CDR3 loop: CASSLQGVDGYTF. CDR3 sequence (DNA): TGTGCCAGCAGCCTCCAGGGGGTAGATGGCTACACCTTC.

The rearrangement links TRBV7-9 to TRBJ2-7, with D possibly matching TRBD2 (6 bases). V was clipped by 4 bases and J by 3 bases, with 10 bases between them. The CDR3 covers 13 residues. From germline, CDR1 is SEHNR and CDR2 FQNEAQ (reference sequence). The CDR3 region is CASSWDSFYEQYF. The CDR3 DNA reads TGTGCCAGCAGCTGGGACTCTTTCTACGAGCAGTACTTC.

The chain carries TRBV12-5 and TRBJ1-3, with a tentative D call TRBD1 (6 bases). The V end was cut by 6 bases, the J end by 0 bases, with 21 bases between. The germline gives CDR1 LGHNT, CDR2 FRNRAP. The CDR3 has 18 amino acids. The CDR3: CASGLRGRGLLSGNTIYF. The CDR3 region has the DNA TGTGCTAGTGGCCTCAGGGGTAGAGGGTTACTCTCTGGAAACACCATATATTTT.

Only one count was recorded for this clone. The chain couples TRBV6-2 or TRBV6-3 to TRBJ2-5, with 9 bases matching TRBD2. The CDR3 length is 15 residues. Germline V gene lookup returns CDR1 MNHEY and CDR2 SVGEGT. V shed 4 bases and J 5 bases; nucleotides not matched to a gene: 8. The DNA for the CDR3 is TGTGCCAGCAGTTTAACCGGGACTAGCCGGGAGACCCAGTACTTC. Translated, it gives CASSLTGTSRETQYF.

The chain employs TRBV6-6 and TRBJ1-2; 12 nucleotides line up with TRBD1. The ends lost 2 bases at V and 8 bases at J; junction bases unmatched: 6. The CDR3 runs 15 residues. The V gene's germline CDR1 is MNHNY and CDR2 SVGAGI (reference sequence). The CDR3 protein is CASSYGGQGARGYTF. The DNA of the CDR3 is TGTGCCAGCAGTTACGGGGGACAGGGGGCTCGGGGCTACACCTTC.

This clone was detected once. The chain combines TRBV6-1 with TRBJ1-6, with TRBD1 matching 8 bases. Unmatched junction bases numbered 7, after V lost 2 bases and J lost 10 bases. The CDR3 totals 15 residues. Germline V lookup: CDR1 MNHNS, CDR2 SASEGT. The CDR3 DNA sequence: TGTGCCAGCAGTGAACCCCCAGGGGGCGGGTCACCCCTCCACTTT. Translated: CASSEPPGGGSPLHF.

V is TRBV9 and J is TRBJ2-1; D is unresolved. V was cut by 0 bases and J by 7 bases, with 5 bases left in between. The germline gives CDR1 SGDLS, CDR2 YYNGEE. The CDR3 loop spans 12 amino acids. The CDR3 nucleotides read TGTGCCAGCAGCGTAGGAGAGAATGAGCAGTTCTTC. Translation: CASSVGENEQFF.

The chain links TRBV11-2 to TRBJ1-1; no firm D call. Germline CDR1 SGHAT, CDR2 FQNNGV. V dropped 5 bases and J dropped 5 bases, with 12 bases sitting between them. The CDR3 is 13 residues long. The CDR3 sequence is CASSPHLETEAFF. The CDR3 DNA follows: TGTGCCAGCAGCCCGCATTTGGAGACTGAAGCTTTCTTT.

The chain uses TRBV4-3 and TRBJ2-3, with D perhaps matching TRBD2 (5 bases). Trimming took 4 bases from V and 0 from J, leaving 8 bases between them. The CDR3 covers 14 residues. Germline CDR1 and CDR2: LGHNA and YSLEER. The CDR3 sequence: CASSPERSTDTQYF. CDR3 DNA sequence: TGCGCCAGCAGCCCGGAGCGGAGCACAGATACGCAGTATTTT.

This clone occurred once. This chain connects TRBV6-5 to TRBJ2-2; 11 nucleotides align to TRBD1. The CDR3 spans 15 residues. CDR1 and CDR2 from the germline V gene are MNHEY and SVGAGI. V lost 6 bases, J lost 5 bases, and 5 bases stayed unmatched. The CDR3 region has the DNA TGTGCCAGCAGCACGGGACAGGGGGATACCGGGGAGCTGTTTTTT. This codes for CASSTGQGDTGELFF.

The genes are TRBV7-6 and TRBJ2-1, with 9 bases fitting TRBD1. Germline CDR1 is SGHVS and CDR2 is FNYEAQ. V lost 5 bases, J lost 1 base, and 3 bases stayed unmatched. The CDR3 runs 15 residues. As DNA, the CDR3 is TGTGCCAGCAGCCGACAGGGGGGTTCCTACAATGAGCAGTTCTTC. As protein: CASSRQGGSYNEQFF.

This clone has only a few counts. This sequence joins TRBV2 and TRBJ2-6; possibly TRBD2 for D (6 bases). Germline CDR1 and CDR2: SNHLY and FYNNEI. The CDR3 covers 14 residues. The ends were cut back, 6 bases at V and 5 bases at J, with 11 bases in the middle. The CDR3 nucleotides read TGTGCCAGCAGCATCGGCGGGAGGGCCAACGTCCTGACTTTC. This translates into CASSIGGRANVLTF. Full variable domain (remainder filled in from reference TRBV2 and TRBJ2-6): EPEVTQTPSHQVTQMGQEVILRCVPISNHLYFYWYRQILGQKVEFLVSFYNNEISEKSEIFDDQFSVERPDGSNFTLKIRSTKLEDSAMYFCASSIGGRANVLTFGAGSRLTVL.